The next 27 T cell receptor beta chains were all read from a single sample in a study of response to subunit inactivated influenza vaccine. TCRdb reprocessed the RT-PCR reads with MiXCR, giving one entry per CDR3 protein. The profile shows around 710,000 distinct CDR3 sequences, around 13% of them singletons. The sample here was PBMCs from blood, taken 14 to 15 days before vaccination. The receptors come from a man aged 50 to 60 who received an inactivated influenza vaccine.

V gene TRBV7-3 combines with J gene TRBJ2-2; either TRBD1 or TRBD2 may supply D (5 bases each). Trimming cost V 5 bases and J 1 base, with 14 bases left between them. CDR3 length: 16 amino acids. Germline V CDR1 and CDR2: SGHTA, FQGTGA. As DNA, the CDR3 is TGTGCCAGCAGCGGCCCCGGGACGCTGAACACCGGGGAGCTGTTTTTT. Encoded protein: CASSGPGTLNTGELFF.

The V call is TRBV24-1, the J call TRBJ2-2, with D perhaps matching TRBD1 (6 bases). Germline assignment: CDR1 KGHDR and CDR2 SFDVKD. Trimming removed 3 bases at V and 4 bases at J, with 14 bases between. The CDR3 loop spans 16 amino acids. The CDR3 sequence: CATSDPQTGATGELFF. The CDR3, as DNA: TGTGCCACCAGTGATCCCCAGACAGGTGCCACCGGGGAGCTGTTTTTT.

The CDR3 is CASSLLRGSRSEQYF. The CDR3 bases are TGTGCCAGCAGTTTATTACGCGGGAGCCGCAGCGAGCAGTACTTC. V usage is TRBV27 and J usage is TRBJ2-7, with TRBD2 matching 7 bases. Germline assignment: CDR1 MNHEY and CDR2 SMNVEV (reference sequence). The CDR3 has 15 residues. V lost 1 base, J lost 6 bases, and 9 bases stayed unmatched.

This clonotype has just a few counts. The chain couples TRBV5-1 to TRBJ2-7; 8 nucleotides align to TRBD2. There are 14 residues in the CDR3. The germline V gene encodes CDR1 SGHRS and CDR2 YFSETQ. V lost 4 bases to trimming and J lost 4 bases; unmatched junction nucleotides: 7. CDR3 bases: TGCGCCAGCAGCGTCAGCGGGGGCGAGTACGAGCAGTACTTC. Its protein is CASSVSGGEYEQYF. The full variable domain, rest sourced from reference TRBV5-1 and TRBJ2-7, is KAGVTQTPRYLIKTRGQQVTLSCSPISGHRSVSWYQQTPGQGLQFLFEYFSETQRNKGNFPGRFSGRQFSNSRSEMNVSTLELGDSALYLCASSVSGGEYEQYFGPGTRLTVT.

J is TRBJ2-1 and V is TRBV27; D is undetermined. Germline V gene data show CDR1 as MNHEY and CDR2 as SMNVEV (reference sequence). This CDR3 comprises 15 residues. Trimming pared 8 bases from V and 3 bases from J, leaving 17 bases between. CDR3 bases: TGTGCCAGCCGGTCCCCGCCCGCCTACTACAATGAGCAGTTCTTC. This sequence encodes CASRSPPAYYNEQFF.

The V call is TRBV3-1, the J call TRBJ2-7; 7 bases are shared with TRBD1. With V trimmed by 4 bases and J by 6 bases, 9 bases remained unmatched. The CDR3 contains 14 residues. Germline values: CDR1 LGHDT, CDR2 YNNKEL (reference sequence). The CDR3 loop is CASSLLRDSREQYF. CDR3 nucleotides: TGTGCCAGCAGCCTACTACGGGACAGTCGCGAGCAGTACTTC.

The chain carries TRBV3-1 and TRBJ1-5; 10 bases map to TRBD1. This CDR3 spans 16 amino acids. CDR1 is LGHDT, CDR2 YNNKEL, per germline (reference sequence). V shed 1 base, J shed 6 bases, and the junction held 6 bases outside the gene matches. CDR3 in DNA: TGTGCCAGCAGCCAAGCCGGGACAGGGGATAGTCAGCCCCAGCATTTT. It translates to CASSQAGTGDSQPQHF.

CDR3 amino acids: CASSREAGVYEQYF. The CDR3 DNA reads as TGTGCCAGCAGCCGTGAAGCGGGAGTTTACGAGCAGTACTTC. This rearrangement joins TRBV3-1 to TRBJ2-7; 8 bases match TRBD2. The CDR3 is 14 residues long. V dropped 4 bases and J dropped 4; count of bases not matched to a gene: 6. Germline assignment: CDR1 LGHDT and CDR2 YNNKEL (reference sequence).

V is TRBV20-1 and J is TRBJ1-6; the D is unclear. Germline assignment: CDR1 DFQATT and CDR2 SNEGSKA (reference sequence). V was pared by 2 bases and J by 5 bases, with 10 bases between. The CDR3 sequence is 14 residues long. The CDR3 region is CSARWQSDNSPLHF. CDR3 in DNA: TGCAGTGCTAGATGGCAGTCGGATAATTCACCCCTCCACTTT.

J is TRBJ2-3 and V is TRBV11-2; D gene uncertain. Germline V gene sequence: CDR1 SGHAT, CDR2 FQNNGV. The germline V and J ends were trimmed by 0 bases and 4 bases, with 8 bases remaining between them. This CDR3 region has 14 residues. The CDR3 here is CASSLDPAPDTQYF. CDR3 DNA sequence: TGTGCCAGCAGCTTAGACCCGGCCCCAGATACGCAGTATTTT.

The chain employs TRBV4-3 and TRBJ2-5, with 7 bases lining up with TRBD1. Trimming took 0 bases from V and 4 from J; bases not matched to a gene: 5. The CDR3 is 15 residues long. Looked up from germline, CDR1 is LGHNA and CDR2 is YSLEER. CDR3 amino acids: CASSQEGAGGETQYF. The CDR3 DNA reads TGCGCCAGCAGCCAAGAGGGGGCAGGGGGAGAGACCCAGTACTTC.

This clonotype appeared a few times. The chain joins TRBV18 to TRBJ1-2, with D perhaps matching TRBD1 (5 bases). The germline V gene encodes CDR1 KGHSH and CDR2 LQKENI. This CDR3 has 13 amino acids. Trimming cost V 0 bases and J 6 bases, with 8 bases left between them. CDR3 sequence: CASSPPAGHGYTF. For the CDR3, the DNA is TGTGCCAGCTCACCACCGGCAGGGCATGGCTACACCTTC.

J is TRBJ2-1 and V is TRBV20-1; D tentatively reads TRBD1 or TRBD2 (5 bases each). Germline CDR1 is DFQATT and CDR2 is SNEGSKA (reference sequence). The length of the CDR3 is 15 residues. The germline V and J ends were trimmed by 5 bases and 8 bases, with 22 bases remaining between them. CDR3 sequence: CSACEGQAPSHEQFF. CDR3 DNA sequence: TGCAGTGCTTGCGAGGGGCAGGCGCCCTCCCATGAGCAGTTCTTC.

This clonotype has a count of ten or more. The chain uses TRBV4-3 and TRBJ1-5; 7 nucleotides line up with TRBD1. Germline loops: CDR1 LGHNA, CDR2 YSLEER. The CDR3 is 15 amino acids. Trimming at V came to 4 bases and at J to 4 bases, leaving 7 bases not matched to a gene. The CDR3 is CASSRNRDSNQPQHF. The DNA for the CDR3 is TGCGCCAGCAGCCGCAACCGGGACAGTAATCAGCCCCAGCATTTT.

The chain employs TRBV6-2 or TRBV6-3 and TRBJ2-3; either TRBD1 or TRBD2 may supply D (5 bases each). The V and J ends lost 5 bases and 2 bases respectively, with 20 bases between them. The CDR3 totals 17 residues. Germline CDR1 is MNHEY and CDR2 is SVGEGT. The CDR3, as DNA: TGTGCCAGCAGTATCCTGGGACCCCCTCGGCCCACAGATACGCAGTATTTT. It specifies CASSILGPPRPTDTQYF.

The J gene is TRBJ2-1, the V gene TRBV28; D is possibly TRBD2 (6 bases). This CDR3 comprises 15 residues. Germline V lookup: CDR1 MDHEN, CDR2 SYDVKM. Trimming pared 7 bases from V and 1 base from J, leaving 14 bases between. The CDR3 sequence is CASTPGGPSYNEQFF. DNA for the CDR3: TGTGCCAGCACCCCCGGGGGACCGTCCTACAATGAGCAGTTCTTC.

This clonotype has ten or more counts. The V and J genes are TRBV11-2 and TRBJ2-7; D is perhaps TRBD2 (6 bases). This CDR3 is built from 14 residues. V dropped 1 base and J dropped 2 bases, with 9 bases sitting between them. From germline, CDR1 is SGHAT and CDR2 FQNNGV. The CDR3 nucleotides read TGTGCCAGCAGCTTAGTGCGGGGACCCTACGAGCAGTACTTC. This sequence encodes CASSLVRGPYEQYF.

The gene calls are TRBV20-1 and TRBJ1-2; no firm D call. CDR1 is DFQATT, CDR2 SNEGSKA, per germline (reference sequence). The V and J ends lost 4 bases and 6 bases respectively, with 12 bases between them. The CDR3 is 12 residues long. The CDR3 nucleotides are TGCAGTGCTATGGGCCCGTACCATGGCTACACCTTC. It yields the protein CSAMGPYHGYTF.

There are a few counts of this clonotype. The genes are TRBV28 and TRBJ2-5; 7 nucleotides line up with TRBD1. V shed 5 bases and J 0 bases; nucleotides not matched to a gene: 6. The CDR3 has 15 residues. In germline, CDR1 is MDHEN, CDR2 SYDVKM. The CDR3 spells CASSNRGIHQETQYF. DNA for the CDR3: TGTGCCAGCAGTAACAGGGGAATACACCAAGAGACCCAGTACTTC. The full variable domain, rest sourced from reference TRBV28 and TRBJ2-5, is DVKVTQSSRYLVKRTGEKVFLECVQDMDHENMFWYRQDPGLGLRLIYFSYDVKMKEKGDIPEGYSVSREKKERFSLILESASTNQTSMYLCASSNRGIHQETQYFGPGTRLLVL.

The rearrangement links TRBV27 to TRBJ2-3; a weak D match, TRBD1 (5 bases). The V end was cut by 3 bases, the J end by 2 bases, with 9 bases between. Germline V lookup: CDR1 MNHEY, CDR2 SMNVEV (reference sequence). The length of the CDR3 is 14 residues. The CDR3 reads CASSFRALTDTQYF. CDR3 sequence (DNA): TGTGCCAGCAGTTTCAGGGCCCTCACAGATACGCAGTATTTT.

This chain connects TRBV7-8 to TRBJ1-5; TRBD1 is a possible D gene (5 bases). Germline CDR1 and CDR2: SGHVS and FQNEAQ. V lost 2 bases and J 5 bases, leaving 10 bases between the germline ends. CDR3 size: 14 residues. The CDR3 here is CASSLKWGDQPQHF. In DNA, the CDR3 is TGTGCCAGCAGCTTAAAGTGGGGGGATCAGCCCCAGCATTTT.

Only a few counts were recorded for this clonotype. The rearrangement uses TRBV10-3 and TRBJ2-7; tentative D call: TRBD1 (6 bases). The CDR3 runs 15 residues. Between the trimmed V and J ends, which lost 3 bases and 5 bases, there was a span of 17 bases. CDR1 and CDR2 from the germline V gene are ENHRY and SYGVKD. The CDR3 coding sequence is TGTGCCATCAGTGACCCGGGACACACAGGCGACGAGCAGTACTTC. Amino acid sequence: CAISDPGHTGDEQYF.

This chain uses TRBV12-3 or TRBV12-4 with TRBJ2-1, with 8 bases aligning to TRBD2. The CDR3 is 17 amino acids. Losses at the gene ends were 3 bases for V and 1 base for J; bases not matched to a gene: 8. The CDR3 spells CASSFGSGSVSYNEQFF. The CDR3 DNA sequence: TGTGCCAGCAGTTTCGGGAGCGGGAGCGTTTCCTACAATGAGCAGTTCTTC.

In DNA form, the CDR3 reads TGTGCCAGCAGTTACTTTTTCGGGGGGCAAAATGAGCAGTTCTTC. This encodes CASSYFFGGQNEQFF. V and J are TRBV6-2 or TRBV6-3 and TRBJ2-1; a possible D gene is TRBD2 (7 bases). The germline gives CDR1 MNHEY, CDR2 SVGEGT. The CDR3 has 15 residues. V lost 1 base and J 7 bases, leaving 14 bases between the germline ends.

This clonotype was counted only a few times. The chain has TRBV20-1 and TRBJ2-3; TRBD2 agrees at 13 bases. Germline V gene sequence: CDR1 DFQATT, CDR2 SNEGSKA (reference sequence). The junction had 6 bases not matched to a gene; V was cut back by 8 bases and J by 1 base. This CDR3 is 15 amino acids long. The CDR3 region is CSLTSGGVGTDTQYF. As DNA, the CDR3 is TGCAGTCTAACTAGCGGGGGGGTTGGCACAGATACGCAGTATTTT.

This clonotype showed up just a few times. This chain links TRBV18 with TRBJ1-2, with D maybe TRBD1 (6 bases). V was cut by 0 bases and J by 2 bases, with 13 bases left in between. The CDR3 contains 16 residues. Germline assignment: CDR1 KGHSH and CDR2 LQKENI. The CDR3 sequence: CASSPPGGGSNYGYTF. The CDR3 region has the DNA TGTGCCAGCTCACCACCGGGCGGGGGCTCGAACTATGGCTACACCTTC. Full variable domain (remainder filled in from reference TRBV18 and TRBJ1-2): NAGVMQNPRHLVRRRGQEARLRCSPMKGHSHVYWYRQLPEEGLKFMVYLQKENIIDESGMPKERFSAEFPKEGPSILRIQQVVRGDSAAYFCASSPPGGGSNYGYTFGSGTRLTVV.

The chain is built from TRBV4-1 and TRBJ2-1, with 8 bases aligning to TRBD1. This CDR3 has 16 residues. V lost 6 bases and J lost 0; bases outside the gene matches: 7. Germline assignment: CDR1 MGHRA and CDR2 YSYEKL. CDR3 bases: TGCGCCAGCAGTCAGGGGGCCACCAACTCCTACAATGAGCAGTTCTTC. Amino acid sequence: CASSQGATNSYNEQFF.